This paragraph reports one TCR beta chain. In its sample, this clone was seen a few times. The antigen it binds to is not known. No much larger clone is present one base from it, and per-base qualities are unavailable. The sample originates from a study of blood T cell repertoires in COVID-19 (dated by TCRdb to the early 2020s). As for the study more broadly: Collaborator samples came from the United States, Italy and Spain and covered acute and convalescent phases of COVID-19. The prospective study material was composed of cDNA or gDNA derived from T cells, B-cell-depleted T cells, or PBMCs. Deeply sampled blood TCRbeta repertoires from subjects exposed to, actively infected with, or recovered from COVID-19 were included in the dataset. The repertoires were made available in a free public database intended to serve as a resource for research on the immune response to SARS-CoV-2. The samples were drawn from the first 160 participants of the ongoing ImmuneRACE study and from 950 to 1,500 subjects provided by 6 global collaborators. Nearly every sample came with metadata listing a de-identified subject ID, COVID-19 status, age in years and sex. Where available, HLA class I and class II types were obtained from metadata supplied by the sample provider rather than from assay-based typing.

Results the study describes overall, beyond this receptor: The amount of clinical and demographic metadata varied by source and participant and was provided uncurated.

Collaborating institutions collected whole blood in K2EDTA tubes following their own protocols. Collaborator samples were shipped for TCRbeta analysis as frozen whole blood, isolated PBMCs, or DNA extracted from either sample type. From the germline V gene, CDR1 is SGHRS and CDR2 is YFSETQ. The junction shows trimming of 5 bases on V and 7 bases on J, plus 16 bases between the germline ends. The CDR3 goes from the cysteine to the phenylalanine over 15 residues. Only CDR3 DNA is held: 45 bases, read in frame from base 1. The immunoSEQ Assay, a bias-controlled multiplex PCR, was used to amplify TCRbeta CDR3 regions from genomic DNA. Processing in the source paper ran as follows. Nucleated cell counts per sample were estimated from amplification of reference gene primers within the assay. To quantify the absolute abundance of each unique TCRbeta CDR3 rearrangement, sequence reads were collapsed and filtered. For each sample, productive Simpson clonality was calculated by taking the square root of Simpson's diversity index across productive rearrangements. TCRdb's version of the immuneACCESS table is confined to in-frame rearrangements and falls short of the full clone set. An unresolved V gene accounts for under half of the shortfall where checked; the remainder is of unknown origin. D and trimming come from the DNA, and the V and J calls and clone size come from that table. The sample records around 70,000 clones, around nine tenths of which are singletons. About 0.56% of the sample rests with the top ten.

The specimen was peripheral blood. The sequence is built from TRBV5-1 and TRBJ1-6; the D gene cannot be resolved reliably. The receptor was isolated from a man aged 55 to 70 with acute or convalescent COVID-19. The CDR3 here reads CASSPLEGGNSPLHF. The nucleotides are TGCGCCAGCAGTCCTCTTGAGGGCGGGAATTCACCCCTCCACTTT. Outside the CDR3, residues come from the reference TRBV5-1 and TRBJ1-6 proteins, so the full variable domain is: KAGVTQTPRYLIKTRGQQVTLSCSPISGHRSVSWYQQTPGQGLQFLFEYFSETQRNKGNFPGRFSGRQFSNSRSEMNVSTLELGDSALYLCASSPLEGGNSPLHFGNGTRLTVT.